This T cell receptor beta chain was identified during a study of tumor and adjacent non-tumor tissue in lung cancer. Study background: Aged about 31 to 80 years, patients included fewer than 11 men and a few women with stage I to III disease.

Comments on this clonotype: Its cognate antigen is unknown. Compared with germline, one end of the junction differs, possibly owing to a read error.

The library came from three nested PCR rounds adapted from ARM-PCR protocols. TCRdb processed the multiplex PCR reads anew with MiXCR; each CDR3 protein has one entry. The data contain about 93,000 distinct CDR3 sequences, 61% of them singletons. Study observations and caveats: Tumor TCR diversity, when higher, was linked to shorter survival. Significantly higher TCR diversity was found in tumor than normal lung.

Germline values: CDR1 SGHVS, CDR2 FQNEAQ. The CDR3 covers 17 residues. No cell sorting was done before RNA was extracted from the tissue. Newly diagnosed lung cancer patients had thoracic surgery in China, August–late 2014, without prior chemotherapy. The chain recombines TRBV7-8 with TRBJ2-4; D gene ambiguous. This TCR was sampled from a man aged 65 to 79 with non-small cell lung cancer. Material for sequencing was lung tumor tissue. CDR3: CAGSHHTSTEPKNIQYF. CDR3 sequence (DNA): TGTGCCGGCAGCCACCATACCTCGACGGAGCCCAAAAACATTCAGTACTTC.